This T cell receptor (beta chain) was sequenced for a study of OX40 agonist ivuxolimab in advanced cancers. In the study overall: Ivuxolimab, which targeted the costimulatory receptor OX40 (CD134), was an agonistic, fully human IgG2 monoclonal antibody. The monotherapy dose-escalation portion (N ≈ 52 patients) of the phase I ivuxolimab trial is reported in the paper. Intravenous ivuxolimab was administered to patients every 2 weeks at six dose levels: 0.01, 0.1, 0.3, 1.5, 3 and 10 mg/kg. Of the roughly 54 patients in dose escalation, around 19 had hepatocellular carcinoma, roughly 15 had melanoma, 9 had renal cell carcinoma and 9 had head and neck cancer. Partial responses occurred in three dose-escalation patients, of whom one had hepatocellular carcinoma and two had cutaneous melanoma. The dose-escalation cohort was about 86% male with a mean age of about 58 years, ranging from roughly 20 to 85. Peripheral TCRbeta sequencing was intended to test whether TCR sequence diversity was altered and clonal T-cell expansion was caused by ivuxolimab. Prior anti-PD-1, anti-PD-L1 or anti-CTLA-4 therapy was permitted, and checkpoint inhibitors had been received by 30% to 40% of dose-escalation patients. Study-level results and caveats: Low levels of normalized T-cell clonal expansion were also seen in some nonresponding patients. At doses from 0.1 to 3.0 mg/kg, clonal expansion was seen in both CD4+ and CD8+ blood T cells between baseline and week 6. In partial responders in the 0.1-3.0 mg/kg groups, normalized peripheral clonal expansion was found to be among the lowest, especially among CD8+ T cells. The antigen specificity of the peripheral T cells that underwent clonal expansion was not determined. After ivuxolimab, CD8+ T cells had more expanded clones than CD4+ T cells on average.

Genomic DNA was isolated from the sorted cells so that the TCRbeta CDR3 region could be sequenced. The immunoSEQ Assay was used to sequence the TCRbeta CDR3 regions. Sourced from immuneACCESS, this table was stored by TCRdb with only in-frame sequences that have V and J called. A share of the clones is absent; for the studies checked, an unresolved V gene accounts for under half, and the remainder has no known explanation. Within this sample are about 80,000 clones, with around 93% of them counted one time only. The leading ten clones occupy 8.5% to 9% of the sample. V sheds 3 bases and J sheds 6 bases, leaving 15 bases between their ends. The CDR3, from cysteine to phenylalanine, totals 15 residues. CDR3 DNA only is kept here, 45 bases in frame from base 1. CDR1 is given as SGHTA and CDR2 as FQGTGA, both from the germline V gene. Patients with autoimmune disease history or receiving systemic immunosuppression were excluded from the trial. Peripheral blood for TCR sequencing was collected from all dose cohorts at baseline, on cycle 4 day 1, and on cycle 7 day 1. Samples were obtained from an open-label, multicenter, first-in-human phase I dose-escalation trial of ivuxolimab. Adults with locally advanced or metastatic melanoma, renal cell carcinoma, hepatocellular carcinoma or head and neck squamous cell carcinoma were enrolled in the trial. Before TCR sequencing, CD4+ and CD8+ T cells were separately sorted from peripheral blood.

Turning to this clone: Its antigen target is currently unknown. Nothing much larger sits one base from this clone, and base qualities are not available.

The sequence was obtained from an adult with an advanced solid tumor such as melanoma, head and neck, liver or kidney cancer. This material consisted of CD4+ or CD8+ T cells sorted from blood, taken in a trial of the OX40 agonist ivuxolimab. This receptor chain uses TRBV7-3 and TRBJ2-1; the D match is possibly TRBD1 or TRBD2, with 6 bases aligned in each. The sequenced DNA is TGTGCCAGCAGCTTTGCGGTAGGGGGAGGCAATGAGCAGTTCTTC. The encoded protein is CASSFAVGGGNEQFF.